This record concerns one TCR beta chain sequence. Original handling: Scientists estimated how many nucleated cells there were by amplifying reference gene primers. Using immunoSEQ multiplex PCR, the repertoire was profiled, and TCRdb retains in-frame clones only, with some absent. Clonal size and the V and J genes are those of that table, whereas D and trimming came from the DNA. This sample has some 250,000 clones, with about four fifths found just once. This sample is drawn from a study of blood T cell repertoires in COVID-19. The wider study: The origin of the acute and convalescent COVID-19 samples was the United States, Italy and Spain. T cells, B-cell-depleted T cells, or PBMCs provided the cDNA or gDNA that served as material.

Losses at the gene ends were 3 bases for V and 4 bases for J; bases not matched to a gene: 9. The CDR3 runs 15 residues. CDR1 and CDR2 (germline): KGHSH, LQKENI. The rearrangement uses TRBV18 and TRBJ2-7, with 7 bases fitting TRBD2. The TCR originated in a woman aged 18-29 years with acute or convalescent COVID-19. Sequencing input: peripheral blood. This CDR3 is CASSPGAGAGYEQYF. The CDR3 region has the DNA TGTGCCAGCTCACCCGGGGCGGGAGCGGGGTACGAGCAGTACTTC. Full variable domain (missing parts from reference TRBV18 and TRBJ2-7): NAGVMQNPRHLVRRRGQEARLRCSPMKGHSHVYWYRQLPEEGLKFMVYLQKENIIDESGMPKERFSAEFPKEGPSILRIQQVVRGDSAAYFCASSPGAGAGYEQYFGPGTRLTVT.